These 24 T cell receptor beta chains share one sample of origin, sequenced in a study of response to subunit inactivated influenza vaccine. TCRdb called the RT-PCR reads again in MiXCR, with one record for every CDR3 protein. The sample contains some 500,000 distinct CDR3 sequences, 10% to 15% of which appear only once. Sequences were derived from PBMCs from blood, sampled more than 35 days after vaccination. The receptors were gathered from a man aged 45-65 years who received an inactivated influenza vaccine.

This clonotype has just a few counts. The chain uses TRBV6-2 or TRBV6-3 and TRBJ2-7; 7 nucleotides match TRBD1. Germline V gene sequence: CDR1 MNHEY, CDR2 SVGEGT. The CDR3 length is 13 residues. V shed 7 bases, J shed 5 bases, and the junction held 8 bases outside the gene matches. The CDR3 is CASTWDRPDEQYF. The CDR3 DNA reads as TGTGCCAGCACATGGGACAGACCGGACGAGCAGTACTTC.

The table lists this clonotype with a few counts. The rearrangement links TRBV4-3 to TRBJ2-4, with D possibly being TRBD2 (7 bases). The V gene lost 0 bases and the J gene lost 6 bases, with 12 bases spanning the gap. Germline loops: CDR1 LGHNA, CDR2 YSLEER. The length of the CDR3 is 15 residues. Here the CDR3 DNA reads TGCGCCAGCAGCCAAGATAAGGGAGGGGGAAACATTCAGTACTTC. Amino acids: CASSQDKGGGNIQYF.

DNA for the CDR3: TGTGCCAGCAGCCCCCCCCAGGGAGGAGATACGCAGTATTTT. This gives the protein CASSPPQGGDTQYF. This rearrangement joins TRBV9 to TRBJ2-3, with a weak D call TRBD2 (6 bases). Trimming pared 4 bases from V and 5 bases from J, leaving 14 bases between. Per germline, CDR1 SGDLS and CDR2 YYNGEE. The CDR3 spans 14 residues.

This clonotype showed up many times. The chain combines TRBV7-2 with TRBJ2-7; D possibly corresponds to TRBD2 (6 bases). V gave up 5 bases and J gave up 2 bases, with 10 bases separating them. Germline V gene sequence: CDR1 SGHTA, CDR2 FQGNSA. The CDR3 is 13 amino acids. DNA of the CDR3: TGTGCCAGCAGCCCCGCGGGGCCCTACGAGCAGTACTTC. Protein sequence: CASSPAGPYEQYF.

The V and J genes are TRBV13 and TRBJ2-1, with 8 bases fitting TRBD2. CDR1 and CDR2 from the germline V gene are PRHDT and FYEKMQ (reference sequence). V shed 6 bases and J 9 bases; nucleotides not matched to a gene: 34. The CDR3 is 22 residues long. The CDR3 nucleotides are TGTGCCAGCAGTCTTAGGTCGGGAGGGTTGCCCCTAGGATGGAGGCCGAGGTCTGAGCAGTTCTTC. Protein: CASSLRSGGLPLGWRPRSEQFF.

The chain recombines TRBV20-1 with TRBJ2-6, with TRBD2 as a possible D gene (6 bases). Trimming shortened V by 7 bases and J by 0 bases, and 10 bases separated the two germline ends. From germline, CDR1 is DFQATT and CDR2 SNEGSKA (reference sequence). CDR3 length: 14 residues. CDR3 DNA: TGCAGTGGGGACTCGAGCTCTGGGGCCAACGTCCTGACTTTC. Its protein is CSGDSSSGANVLTF.

This clonotype showed up just a few times. The V gene is TRBV11-2, the J gene TRBJ2-7, with a possible D match to TRBD1 (5 bases). CDR3 length: 13 amino acids. The germline gives CDR1 SGHAT, CDR2 FQNNGV. Between the trimmed V and J ends, which lost 8 bases and 3 bases, there was a span of 14 bases. Here the CDR3 DNA reads TGTGCCAGCCGACAGCCAGCTCGCTACGAGCAGTACTTC. Its protein product is CASRQPARYEQYF.

This clonotype was seen at least ten times. Written as DNA, the CDR3 is TGCAGTGCTCCTAACTACGATCAGGGGCGAAAGGAGCAGTTCTTC. Translating gives CSAPNYDQGRKEQFF. The chain links TRBV20-1 to TRBJ2-1, with a possible D match to TRBD1 (6 bases). Germline loops: CDR1 DFQATT, CDR2 SNEGSKA (reference sequence). V lost 5 bases, J lost 10 bases, and 24 bases lay in between. This CDR3 region has 15 residues.

This sequence joins TRBV28 and TRBJ2-4; D remains ambiguous. V was shortened by 5 bases and J by 0 bases, with 14 bases between the two germline ends. The germline gives CDR1 MDHEN, CDR2 SYDVKM. There are 16 residues in the CDR3. In DNA, the CDR3 is TGTGCCAGCAGTCCCTCATTGGGGTTAGCCAAAAACATTCAGTACTTC. It codes for CASSPSLGLAKNIQYF. Variable domain in full (rest from reference TRBV28 and TRBJ2-4): DVKVTQSSRYLVKRTGEKVFLECVQDMDHENMFWYRQDPGLGLRLIYFSYDVKMKEKGDIPEGYSVSREKKERFSLILESASTNQTSMYLCASSPSLGLAKNIQYFGAGTRLSVL.

A note on this clonotype: This may arise from a read error, as a much more abundant clone is one base away. The chain recombines TRBV5-4 with TRBJ2-1, with D perhaps TRBD1 (5 bases). With 4 bases removed from V and 2 bases from J, the gap between germline ends came to 7 bases. The CDR3 sequence is 13 residues long. CDR1 is SGHNT and CDR2 is YYREEE in the germline V gene (reference sequence). CDR3 sequence reads: CASSTGAYNEQFF. DNA for the CDR3: TGTGCCAGCAGCACAGGAGCCTACAATGAGCAGTTCTTC.

The rearrangement links TRBV30 to TRBJ2-7; TRBD2 aligns across 8 bases. The J segment lost 5 bases and the V segment lost 0 bases, leaving 24 bases of the junction unmatched. CDR1 and CDR2 from the germline V gene are GTSNPN and SVGIG (reference sequence). There are 20 residues in the CDR3. The CDR3 sequence: CAWSVKLPGGPRRIPHEQYF. CDR3 bases: TGTGCCTGGAGTGTAAAGTTGCCGGGAGGGCCACGGAGGATCCCCCACGAGCAGTACTTC.

This clonotype was observed many times. The chain combines TRBV6-1 with TRBJ1-3; D remains ambiguous. V was shortened by 3 bases and J by 4 bases, with 4 bases between the two germline ends. The germline gives CDR1 MNHNS, CDR2 SASEGT. The CDR3 is made up of 12 amino acids. The CDR3 is CASSDSGNTIYF. In DNA form, the CDR3 reads TGTGCCAGCAGTGACTCCGGAAACACCATATATTTT.

This clonotype was detected only a few times. The J gene is TRBJ2-3, the V gene TRBV9; 13 nucleotides line up with TRBD2. CDR3 size: 17 residues. Germline CDR1 reads SGDLS; CDR2 reads YYNGEE. The ends lost 0 bases at V and 0 bases at J; junction bases unmatched: 1. The CDR3 loop reads CASSVGGLAGSTDTQYF. For the CDR3, the DNA is TGTGCCAGCAGCGTAGGGGGACTAGCGGGAAGCACAGATACGCAGTATTTT.

The genes are TRBV12-3 or TRBV12-4 and TRBJ2-7; D uncertain. Trimming left V 5 bases short and J 3 bases short, with 8 bases between. CDR3 length: 12 residues. In nucleotides, the CDR3 is TGTGCCAGCAGTCACGACGTCTACGAGCAGTACTTC. Encoded protein: CASSHDVYEQYF.

Comments on this clonotype: A read error may account for a junction end that differs from germline. This chain links TRBV4-3 with TRBJ1-1, with D possibly being TRBD1 (5 bases). The CDR3 extends over 16 amino acids. Germline values: CDR1 LGHNA, CDR2 YSLEER. The CDR3 protein is CASSQGTHSPGTEAFW. The CDR3 nucleotides are TGCGCCAGCAGCCAAGGGACCCACTCACCGGGGACTGAAGCTTTCTGG.

This clonotype was seen a handful of times. V is TRBV4-3 and J is TRBJ2-3, with TRBD1 matching over 8 bases. The CDR3 covers 16 residues. Germline assignment: CDR1 LGHNA and CDR2 YSLEER. V was pared by 1 base and J by 11 bases, with 14 bases of the junction left unmatched. The CDR3 region is CASSQGLGQGGREQYF. The CDR3 nucleotides read TGCGCCAGCAGCCAAGGTTTAGGACAGGGAGGCCGCGAGCAGTATTTT.

This clonotype occurred a few times. The chain employs TRBV29-1 and TRBJ1-2; no definite D call. The V end was cut by 0 bases, the J end by 8 bases, with 16 bases between. The CDR3 is made up of 14 amino acids. The germline V gene encodes CDR1 SQVTM and CDR2 ANQGSEA. The CDR3, as DNA: TGCAGCGTTGAAGATCTGAAGGTCGCCGGAGGCTACACCTTC. Protein: CSVEDLKVAGGYTF.

The chain employs TRBV29-1 and TRBJ2-5; weak D call: TRBD1 (6 bases). The CDR3 is made up of 13 amino acids. The V end was cut by 4 bases, the J end by 2 bases, with 11 bases between. CDR1 is SQVTM, CDR2 ANQGSEA, per germline. CDR3 nucleotides: TGCAGCGTTGCTTGGGGGCATCAAGAGACCCAGTACTTC. It translates to CSVAWGHQETQYF.

V and J are TRBV20-1 and TRBJ1-1, with 8 bases fitting TRBD1. This CDR3 comprises 16 residues. V lost 0 bases and J lost 0; bases outside the gene matches: 6. The V gene's germline CDR1 is DFQATT and CDR2 SNEGSKA (reference sequence). Here the CDR3 DNA reads TGCAGTGCTAGAGAGCCCGGGACAGGTATGAACACTGAAGCTTTCTTT. Its protein product is CSAREPGTGMNTEAFF.

In this sample, this clonotype turned up a few times. The chain joins TRBV18 to TRBJ1-6; D remains unclear. CDR3 length: 15 amino acids. The V and J ends lost 4 bases and 5 bases respectively, with 12 bases between them. Per germline, CDR1 KGHSH and CDR2 LQKENI. Written as DNA, the CDR3 is TGTGCCAGCTCACTTCCCAGGAACGATAATTCACCCCTCCACTTT. This translates into CASSLPRNDNSPLHF.

CDR3 nucleotides: TGCAGTGCTAGTCGGGCTAGCGGTGGGTTCGCCTACAATGAGCAGTTCTTC. Translated: CSASRASGGFAYNEQFF. The chain has TRBV20-1 and TRBJ2-1; 7 nucleotides line up with TRBD2. The germline V gene encodes CDR1 DFQATT and CDR2 SNEGSKA (reference sequence). V gave up 3 bases and J gave up 2 bases; unmatched junction bases: 13. The CDR3 covers 17 residues.

In its sample, this clonotype was seen many times. This chain connects TRBV20-1 to TRBJ1-1, with TRBD1 as a possible D gene (6 bases). Germline values: CDR1 DFQATT, CDR2 SNEGSKA (reference sequence). The CDR3 has 16 amino acids. With 0 bases removed from V and 0 bases from J, the gap between germline ends came to 14 bases. The DNA for the CDR3 is TGCAGTGCTAGAGATTTAGGACAGCTCATGAACACTGAAGCTTTCTTT. It is translated as CSARDLGQLMNTEAFF.

This clonotype was seen repeatedly, ten times or more. The chain joins TRBV6-1 to TRBJ2-7, with D uncertain. Looked up from germline, CDR1 is MNHNS and CDR2 is SASEGT. V was shortened by 6 bases and J by 3 bases, with 15 bases between the two germline ends. CDR3 length: 14 amino acids. CDR3 sequence (DNA): TGTGCCAGCAGCCCATCACCTACCGGCTACGAGCAGTACTTC. As protein: CASSPSPTGYEQYF.

This clonotype was seen more than once but under ten times. This chain connects TRBV7-2 to TRBJ2-2, with D tentatively TRBD1 or TRBD2 (5 bases each). The CDR3 has 15 amino acids. Germline lookup yields CDR1 SGHTA and CDR2 FQGNSA. V was clipped by 5 bases and J by 5 bases, with 15 bases between them. The CDR3 reads CASSQSGGTTGELFF. The CDR3 DNA is TGTGCCAGCAGCCAATCTGGGGGAACAACCGGGGAGCTGTTTTTT. Full variable domain (rest looked up from reference TRBV7-2 and TRBJ2-2): GAGVSQSPSNKVTEKGKDVELRCDPISGHTALYWYRQSLGQGLEFLIYFQGNSAPDKSGLPSDRFSAERTGGSVSTLTIQRTQQEDSAVYLCASSQSGGTTGELFFGEGSRLTVL.